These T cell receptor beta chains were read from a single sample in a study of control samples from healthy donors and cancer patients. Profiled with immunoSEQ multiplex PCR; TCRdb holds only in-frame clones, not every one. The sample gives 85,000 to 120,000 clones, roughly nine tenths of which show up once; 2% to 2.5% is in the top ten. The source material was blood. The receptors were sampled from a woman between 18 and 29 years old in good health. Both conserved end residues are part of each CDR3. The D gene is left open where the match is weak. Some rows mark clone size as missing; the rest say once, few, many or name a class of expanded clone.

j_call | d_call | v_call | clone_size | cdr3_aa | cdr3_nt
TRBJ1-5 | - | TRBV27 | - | CASSFSNQPQHF | TGTGCCAGCAGTTTTAGCAATCAGCCCCAGCATTTT
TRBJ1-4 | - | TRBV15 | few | CATSRDWEVANEKLFF | TGTGCCACCAGCAGAGATTGGGAGGTTGCTAATGAAAAACTGTTTTTT
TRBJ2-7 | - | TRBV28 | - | CASTSGGDEQYF | TGTGCCAGCACTTCAGGGGGGGACGAGCAGTACTTC
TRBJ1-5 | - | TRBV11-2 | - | CASSLGRGQSNQPQHF | TGTGCCAGCAGCTTAGGGCGAGGGCAAAGCAATCAGCCCCAGCATTTT
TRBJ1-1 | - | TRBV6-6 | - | CASSYTYQTEAFF | TGTGCCAGCAGTTACACTTACCAGACTGAAGCTTTCTTT
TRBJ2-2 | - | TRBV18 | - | CASSRGHGRELFF | TGTGCCAGCTCACGGGGCCACGGGAGGGAGCTGTTTTTT
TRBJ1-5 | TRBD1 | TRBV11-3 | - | CASSQWGQSGQPQHF | TGTGCCAGCAGCCAGTGGGGACAGTCTGGGCAGCCCCAGCATTTT
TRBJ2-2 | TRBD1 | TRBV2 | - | CASRPGTGFTGELFF | TGTGCCAGCAGACCCGGGACAGGGTTCACCGGGGAGCTGTTTTTT
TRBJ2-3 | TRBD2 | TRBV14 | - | CASSLIAGGTSTDTQYF | TGTGCCAGCAGCCTCATAGCGGGGGGGACTAGCACAGATACGCAGTATTTT
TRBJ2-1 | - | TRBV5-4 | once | CASSSGENEQFF | TGTGCCAGCAGCTCAGGGGAAAATGAGCAGTTCTTC
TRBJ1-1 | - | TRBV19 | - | CASISAQLKNTEAFF | TGTGCCAGTATCTCGGCGCAGCTTAAGAACACTGAAGCTTTCTTT
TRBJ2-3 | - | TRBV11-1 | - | CASSLVASADTQYF | TGTGCCAGCAGCTTAGTGGCTAGCGCAGATACGCAGTATTTT
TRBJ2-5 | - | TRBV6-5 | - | CASSWAKRETQYF | TGTGCCAGCAGTTGGGCAAAAAGAGAGACCCAGTACTTC
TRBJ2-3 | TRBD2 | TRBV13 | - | CASSKRGGTDTQYF | TGTGCCAGCAGCAAACGGGGGGGCACAGATACGCAGTATTTT
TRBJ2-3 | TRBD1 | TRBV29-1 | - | CSVEDFEGAQADTQYF | TGCAGCGTTGAAGACTTTGAGGGGGCTCAGGCCGATACGCAGTATTTT
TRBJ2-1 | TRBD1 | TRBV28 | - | CASIPGQGNEQFF | TGTGCCAGCATCCCTGGACAGGGCAATGAGCAGTTCTTC
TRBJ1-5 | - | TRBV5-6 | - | CASSSTHRGNQPQHF | TGTGCCAGCAGCTCCACACACAGGGGCAATCAGCCCCAGCATTTT
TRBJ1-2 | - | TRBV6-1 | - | CASSEGVGIYGYTF | TGTGCCAGCAGTGAGGGGGTTGGGATTTATGGCTACACCTTC
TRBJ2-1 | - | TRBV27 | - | CASESAINEQFF | TGTGCCAGCGAGTCAGCTATCAATGAGCAGTTCTTC
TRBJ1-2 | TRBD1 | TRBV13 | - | CASSVRDSGAYTF | TGTGCCAGCAGCGTGAGGGACAGTGGGGCCTACACCTTC
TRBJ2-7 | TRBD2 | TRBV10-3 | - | CATSLAGGYEQYF | TGTGCCACCTCTCTAGCGGGAGGTTACGAGCAGTACTTC